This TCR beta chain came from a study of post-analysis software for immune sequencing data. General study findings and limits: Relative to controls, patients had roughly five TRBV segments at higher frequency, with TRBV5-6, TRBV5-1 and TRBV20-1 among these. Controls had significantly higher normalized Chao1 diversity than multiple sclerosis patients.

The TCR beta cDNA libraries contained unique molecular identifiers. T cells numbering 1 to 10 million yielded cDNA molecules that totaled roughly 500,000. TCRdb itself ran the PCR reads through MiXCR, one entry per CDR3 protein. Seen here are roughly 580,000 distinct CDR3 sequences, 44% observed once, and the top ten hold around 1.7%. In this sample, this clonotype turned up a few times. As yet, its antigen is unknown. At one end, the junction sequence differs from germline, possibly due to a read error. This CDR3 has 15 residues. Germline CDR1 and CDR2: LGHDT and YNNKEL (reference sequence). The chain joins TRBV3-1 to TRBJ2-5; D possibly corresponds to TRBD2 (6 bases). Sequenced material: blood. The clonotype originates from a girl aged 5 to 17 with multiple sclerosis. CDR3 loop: CASSQAGSTQETRYF. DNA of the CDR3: TGTGCCAGCAGCCAAGCCGGGAGCACTCAAGAGACCCGGTACTTC.